This T cell receptor beta chain was documented in a study of CD4+ T cells in melanoma (dated by TCRdb to about 2022). Some background on the complete study: The study examined neoantigen-specific CD4+ T cells in human melanoma. Here is what the overall study found, with its caveats: Neoantigen-specific CD4+ T cells in melanoma were reported to have a range of differentiation states. The report described a correlation between neoantigen-specific CD4+ T cells and the function of CD8+ T cells, macrophages and B cells.

The library came from the immunoSEQ multiplex PCR assay. TCRdb carries this immuneACCESS record with in-frame sequences only. Its versions omit some clonotypes, under half of them owing to an unresolved V gene in the studies checked, with the rest unexplained. This sample comprises 110,000 to 150,000 clones, 80% to 95% of them detected only once. Approximately 1.4% of the sample is taken by the ten largest. The donors were melanoma patients. As concerns this clone: Its cognate antigen has yet to be identified. No much larger clone is present one base from it, and per-base qualities are unavailable.

The TCR comes from a human donor with melanoma.

The DNA is TGTGCCAGCAGCCAAGGGAACACTGAAGCTTTCTTT. The translation is CASSQGNTEAFF. This receptor chain uses TRBV7-8 and TRBJ1-1; no D gene is confidently identified. The CDR3 covers 12 residues, taking in both the cysteine and the phenylalanine. The CDR3 DNA has 36 bases and is translated from base 1. V and J are truncated by 5 bases and 1 base respectively, leaving an intervening sequence of 5 bases. CDR1 and CDR2 (SGHVS, FQNEAQ) derive from the germline V gene.